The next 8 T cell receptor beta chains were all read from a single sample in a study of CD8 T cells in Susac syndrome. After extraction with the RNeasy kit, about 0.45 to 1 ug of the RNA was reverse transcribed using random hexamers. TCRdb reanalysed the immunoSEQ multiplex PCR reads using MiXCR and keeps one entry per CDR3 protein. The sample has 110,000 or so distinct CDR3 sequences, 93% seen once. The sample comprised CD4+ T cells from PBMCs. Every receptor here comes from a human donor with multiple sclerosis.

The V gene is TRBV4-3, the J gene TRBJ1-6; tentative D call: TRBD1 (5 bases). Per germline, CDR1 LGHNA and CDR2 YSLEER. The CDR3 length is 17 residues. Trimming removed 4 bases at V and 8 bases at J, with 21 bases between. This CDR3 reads CASSLKTGGDTDSPLHF. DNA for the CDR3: TGCGCCAGCAGCCTTAAAACTGGGGGGGATACAGATTCACCCCTCCACTTT.

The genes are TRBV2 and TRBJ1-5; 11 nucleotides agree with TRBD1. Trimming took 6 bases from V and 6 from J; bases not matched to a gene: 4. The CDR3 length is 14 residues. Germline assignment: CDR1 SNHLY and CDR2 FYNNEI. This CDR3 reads CASSRTGGSQPQHF. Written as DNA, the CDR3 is TGTGCCAGCAGCCGGACAGGGGGCAGTCAGCCCCAGCATTTT.

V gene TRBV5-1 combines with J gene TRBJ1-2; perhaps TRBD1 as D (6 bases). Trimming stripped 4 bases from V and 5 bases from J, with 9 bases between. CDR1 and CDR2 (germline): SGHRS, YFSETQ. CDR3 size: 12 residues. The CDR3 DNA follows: TGCGCCAGCAGCCAGGGGAAATATGGCTACACCTTC. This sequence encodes CASSQGKYGYTF.

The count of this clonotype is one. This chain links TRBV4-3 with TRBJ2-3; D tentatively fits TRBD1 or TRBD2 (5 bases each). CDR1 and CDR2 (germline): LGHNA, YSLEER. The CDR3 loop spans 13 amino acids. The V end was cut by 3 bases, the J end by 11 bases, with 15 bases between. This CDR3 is CASSQAVEGQQYF. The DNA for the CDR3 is TGCGCCAGCAGCCAGGCCGTCGAGGGGCAGCAGTATTTT.

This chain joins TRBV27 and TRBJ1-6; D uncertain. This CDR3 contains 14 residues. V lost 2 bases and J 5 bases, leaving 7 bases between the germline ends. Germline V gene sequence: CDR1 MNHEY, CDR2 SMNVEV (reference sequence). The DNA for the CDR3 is TGTGCCAGCAGTTTAACGGTTAATAATTCACCCCTCCACTTT. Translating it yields CASSLTVNNSPLHF.

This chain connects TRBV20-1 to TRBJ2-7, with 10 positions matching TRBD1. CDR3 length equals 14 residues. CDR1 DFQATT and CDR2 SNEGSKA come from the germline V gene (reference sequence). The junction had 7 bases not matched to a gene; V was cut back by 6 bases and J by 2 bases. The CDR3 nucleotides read TGCAGTGCAAGACAGGGGGCGCTTCCCTACGAGCAGTACTTC. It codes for CSARQGALPYEQYF.

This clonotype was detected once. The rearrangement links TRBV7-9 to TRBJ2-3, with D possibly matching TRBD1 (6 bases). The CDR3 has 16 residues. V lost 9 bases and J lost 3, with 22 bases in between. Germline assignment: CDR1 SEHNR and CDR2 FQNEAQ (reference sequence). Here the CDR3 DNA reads TGTGCCAGTTCAACATTGGGACAAGGGCGAACAGATACGCAGTATTTT. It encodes CASSTLGQGRTDTQYF.

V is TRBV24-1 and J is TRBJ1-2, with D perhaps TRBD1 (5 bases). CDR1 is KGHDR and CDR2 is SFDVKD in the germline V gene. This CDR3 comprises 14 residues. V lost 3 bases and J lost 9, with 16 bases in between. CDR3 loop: CATSDGIGTLSYTF. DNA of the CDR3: TGTGCCACCAGTGATGGTATAGGGACTCTGAGCTACACCTTC.